This T cell receptor (beta chain) came from a study of blood T cell repertoires in COVID-19. Overall study context: Collection of acute and convalescent COVID-19 samples took place in the United States, Italy and Spain.

V shed 5 bases and J shed 2 bases, with 12 bases lying between them. The CDR3 is 14 residues long. Germline V gene lookup returns CDR1 MNHEY and CDR2 SMNVEV (reference sequence). Study processing details: Amplification with reference gene primers provided the estimates of nucleated cell counts. Clones were read by immunoSEQ multiplex PCR, and TCRdb kept only the in-frame ones, dropping some. Clone size and V and J calls were adopted from that table, with D and trimming inferred from the DNA. The table lists approximately 150,000 clones, just over 85% of them singletons, with more than 3% in the top ten.

This TCR came from a man aged 65-85 years with acute or convalescent COVID-19. This rearrangement joins TRBV27 to TRBJ1-1; weak D call: TRBD1 (5 bases). Sequenced: peripheral blood. CDR3 protein: CASSPRQKNTEAFF. The CDR3 DNA is TGTGCCAGCAGTCCCCGACAGAAAAACACTGAAGCTTTCTTT.